What follows is one T cell receptor (beta chain) and its context. Its matching antigen is unknown. The study reverse transcribed the entire isolated RNA, so it sequenced expressed TCRB transcripts. Here immunoSEQ multiplex PCR was the method, and the copy in TCRdb shows in-frame clones only, minus some. This repertoire shows around 180,000 clones, 7.5% to 8.5% found once; its top ten account for under 0.6%. These data originate in a study of beta chain features in type 1 diabetes. The germline V gene has CDR1 MNHEY and CDR2 SMNVEV (reference sequence). The CDR3 contains 14 residues. The V and J ends lost 2 bases and 7 bases, in that order; junction bases with no gene match: 2. Study-wide points: TCRB CDR3s from Type 1 diabetes patients were moderately but significantly shorter in all four CD4+ subsets.

This sequence was found in a man between 18 and 35 years old with type 1 diabetes. The sample consisted of central memory CD4+ T cells from blood. This chain uses TRBV27 with TRBJ1-5; 10 bases are a match to TRBD1. The CDR3 loop reads CASSLRDRGQPQHF. DNA for the CDR3: TGTGCCAGCAGTTTACGGGACAGGGGACAGCCCCAGCATTTT.